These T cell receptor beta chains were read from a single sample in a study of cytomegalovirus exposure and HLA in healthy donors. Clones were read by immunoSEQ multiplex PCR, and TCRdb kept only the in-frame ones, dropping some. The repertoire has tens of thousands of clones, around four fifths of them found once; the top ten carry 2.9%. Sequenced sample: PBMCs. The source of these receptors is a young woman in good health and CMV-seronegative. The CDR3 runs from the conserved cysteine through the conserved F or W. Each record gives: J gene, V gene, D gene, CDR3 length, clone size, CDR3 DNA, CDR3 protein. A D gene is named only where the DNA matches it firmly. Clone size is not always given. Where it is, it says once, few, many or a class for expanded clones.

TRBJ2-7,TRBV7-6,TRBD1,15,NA,TGTGCCAGCAGCCTCGGACAGGGGCCCATCTACGAGCAGTACTTC,CASSLGQGPIYEQYF
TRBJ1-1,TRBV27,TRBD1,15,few,TGTGCCAGCAGTCCTTGGACAGGGTTGAGCACTGAAGCTTTCTTT,CASSPWTGLSTEAFF
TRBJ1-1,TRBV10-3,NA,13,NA,TGTGCCATCAGTGGTGGGGCCCCCACTGAAGCTTTCTTT,CAISGGAPTEAFF
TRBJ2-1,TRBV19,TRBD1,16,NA,TGTGCCAGTAGTATAGCGAGACAGGGGGTAACGAATGAGCAGTTCTTC,CASSIARQGVTNEQFF
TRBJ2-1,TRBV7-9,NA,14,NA,TGTGCCAGCAGCTTAGCTGGAGGGGAACGGGAGAGCATCTTC,CASSLAGGERESIF
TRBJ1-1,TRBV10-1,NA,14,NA,TGCGCCAGCAGTCCCGGGGATCGCGGCACTGAAGCTTTCTTT,CASSPGDRGTEAFF
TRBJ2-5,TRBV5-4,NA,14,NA,TGTGCCAGCAGCTTCGGGCGGGGACAAGAGACCCAGTACTTC,CASSFGRGQETQYF
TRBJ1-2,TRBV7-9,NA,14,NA,TGTGCCAGCAGCTTAGGGGGCGAAGGTTCTGGCTACACCTTC,CASSLGGEGSGYTF
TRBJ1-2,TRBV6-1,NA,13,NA,TGTGCCAGCAGTAGTACAAATAACTATGGCTACACCTTC,CASSSTNNYGYTF
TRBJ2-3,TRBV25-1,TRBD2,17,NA,TGTGCCAGCAGTGATAGTCGCTCCGCGGGGGGGACAGATACGCAGTATTTT,CASSDSRSAGGTDTQYF
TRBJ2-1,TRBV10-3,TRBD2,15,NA,TGTGCCATCAGGACTAGCGGGATAGGAGATAATGAGCAGTTCTTC,CAIRTSGIGDNEQFF
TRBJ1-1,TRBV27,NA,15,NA,TGTGCCAGCAGTTTATCCGCCTGGGGGGACACTGAAGCTTTCTTT,CASSLSAWGDTEAFF
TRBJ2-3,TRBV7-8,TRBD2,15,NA,TGTGCCAGCAGATTTCTAGCGGGGGTCACAGATACGCAGTATTTT,CASRFLAGVTDTQYF
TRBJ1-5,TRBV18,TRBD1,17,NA,TGTGCCAGCTCAGGGACAGGGGGTATTTTGAGCAATCAGCCCCAGCATTTT,CASSGTGGILSNQPQHF
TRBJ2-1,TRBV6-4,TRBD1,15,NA,TGTGCCAGCAGTGATGGGACAGGGTCATACAATGAGCAGTTCTTC,CASSDGTGSYNEQFF
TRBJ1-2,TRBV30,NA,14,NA,TGTGCCTGGACCCCAACCCAGGGGAACTATGGTTACACCTTC,CAWTPTQGNYGYTF
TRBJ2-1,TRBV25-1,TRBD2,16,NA,TGTGCCAGCAGTGATTACGAGCGGGGGGGCTTCAATGAGCAGTTCTTC,CASSDYERGGFNEQFF
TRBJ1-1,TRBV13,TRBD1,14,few,TGTGCCAGCAGCTTAGGGACAGGGGGCACTGAAGCTTTCTTT,CASSLGTGGTEAFF
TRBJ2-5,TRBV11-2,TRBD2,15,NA,TGTGCCAGCAGTCGCGGGGCGGGAGCTGGGGAGACCCAGTACTTC,CASSRGAGAGETQYF
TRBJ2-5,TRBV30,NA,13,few,TGTGCCTGGAGTCGAGACTCTAAAGAGACCCAGTACTTC,CAWSRDSKETQYF
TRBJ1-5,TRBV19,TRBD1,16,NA,TGTGCCAGTAGTATAGATCAGGAGGGACAGGGTCAGCCCCAGCATTTT,CASSIDQEGQGQPQHF
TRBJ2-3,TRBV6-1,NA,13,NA,TGTGCCAGCAAGCCGTCCCTCACAGATACGCAGTATTTT,CASKPSLTDTQYF
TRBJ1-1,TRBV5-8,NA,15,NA,TGTGCCAGCAGCTTTCCCTTTTTAATGAACACTGAAGCTTTCTTT,CASSFPFLMNTEAFF
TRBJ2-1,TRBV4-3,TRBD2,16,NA,TGCGCCAGCAGCCGGAGACAGCGGGAGGCCTTCAATGAGCAGTTCTTC,CASSRRQREAFNEQFF
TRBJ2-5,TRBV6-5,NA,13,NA,TGTGCCAGCAGTTACATACAGGGTGAGACCCAGTACTTC,CASSYIQGETQYF
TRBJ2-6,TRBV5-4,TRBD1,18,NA,TGTGCCAGCAGCCCCCGGGACAGCGTTACCTCTGGGGCCAACGTCCTGACTTTC,CASSPRDSVTSGANVLTF
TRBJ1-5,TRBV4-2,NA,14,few,TGTGCCAGCAGCCTGGACACTAGCAATCAGCCCCAGCATTTT,CASSLDTSNQPQHF
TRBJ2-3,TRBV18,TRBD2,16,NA,TGTGCCAGCTCACCACTCGTAGCGGGGGGTACAGATACGCAGTATTTT,CASSPLVAGGTDTQYF